This T cell receptor (beta chain) was obtained from a study of blood T cell repertoires in COVID-19. Study-level information: The origin of the acute and convalescent COVID-19 samples was the United States, Italy and Spain. The cDNA or gDNA used as material had been derived from T cells, B-cell-depleted T cells, or PBMCs.

Germline CDR1 SGHRS, CDR2 YFSETQ. Trimming took 3 bases from V and 12 from J; bases not matched to a gene: 12. This CDR3 is 14 amino acids long. Per the original methods: Quantification of nucleated cells was approximated via reference gene primer amplification. Using immunoSEQ multiplex PCR, the repertoire was profiled, and TCRdb retains in-frame clones only, with some absent. That table furnishes V, J and clone size, whereas the DNA furnished D and trimming. This repertoire shows 59,000 or so clones, about 80% found once; its top ten account for 3% to 3.5%. This clone has more than one count but fewer than ten.

The specimen was peripheral blood. The TCR was taken from a man aged 55 to 69 with acute or convalescent COVID-19. The chain carries TRBV5-1 and TRBJ2-7; 10 nucleotides align to TRBD2. CDR3 DNA: TGCGCCAGCAGCTACGGACTAGCGGAGGTCGGGCTGTACTTC. Its translation: CASSYGLAEVGLYF.